This TCR beta chain stems from a study of technical replicates of blood from a few donors. Clones were read by immunoSEQ multiplex PCR, and TCRdb kept only the in-frame ones, dropping some. This table holds approximately 82,000 clones, 90% to 95% found once. Trimming took off 1 base at V and 1 base at J, with 7 bases between the two ends. This CDR3 contains 13 residues. Germline V CDR1 and CDR2: SQVTM, ANQGSEA. This clone showed up just a few times. This clonotype was obtained from a human donor in good health. V usage is TRBV29-1 and J usage is TRBJ1-1; D is perhaps TRBD1 (5 bases). Sequencing input: T cells isolated from PBMCs. For the CDR3, the DNA is TGCAGCGTTGAAGGACAGAGGAACACTGAAGCTTTCTTT. It specifies CSVEGQRNTEAFF.